This record concerns one T cell receptor beta chain sequence. The target antigen is unknown. Antigen-specific CD4+ T cells expanded by the ViraFEST assay with viral peptide pools were then sequenced. Following an approximately 11-day culture, CD4+ T cells were purified. None of the vaccinated had previously contracted SARS-CoV-2, and their nucleocapsid antibodies tested negative. This record comes from a study of vaccination effects on CD4 cells after COVID-19. Background on the study: Either the BNT162b2 or mRNA-1273 vaccine was given to participants in two doses.

This CDR3 has 16 residues. The germline V and J ends were trimmed by 2 bases and 0 bases, with 11 bases remaining between them. Germline V gene data show CDR1 as MNHEY and CDR2 as SVGEGT. Clones were sequenced by immunoSEQ multiplex PCR, and TCRdb holds only the in-frame ones, with some missing. The sample yields tens of thousands of clones, roughly 70% seen once. The sequence was collected from a human donor who received a COVID-19 vaccine. The sequencing used CD4+ T cells from PBMCs cultured with HCoV-OC43 spike peptides, collected before COVID-19 vaccination. Subset defined: HCoV-OC43 spike overlapping peptide pool stimulation. This chain connects TRBV6-2 or TRBV6-3 to TRBJ2-1, with D hard to call. The DNA of the CDR3 is TGTGCCAGCAGTTACCCCGCCAGCAGCTCCTACAATGAGCAGTTCTTC. Protein product: CASSYPASSSYNEQFF.